The clone carrying this T cell receptor (beta chain) was detected a few times. Its antigen remains unknown. The CDR3 covers 15 residues. CDR1 is SGHRS and CDR2 is YFSETQ in the germline V gene. Trimming took 5 bases from V and 6 from J, leaving 21 bases between them. The data were taken from a study of cytomegalovirus exposure and HLA in healthy donors. The PCR had 60 Vbeta and 13 Jbeta primers. Here immunoSEQ multiplex PCR was the method, and the copy in TCRdb shows in-frame clones only, minus some. The table has some 200,000 clones, about 80% seen once. General study points: The availability of immune exposure information extended only to CMV serostatus. Researchers catalogued roughly 170 TCR beta chains as cytomegalovirus-associated.

This sequence originates from a woman aged 25 to 39 in good health and CMV-seronegative. V usage is TRBV5-1 and J usage is TRBJ2-7; a possible D gene is TRBD2 (6 bases). Sequencing was done on a sample of PBMCs. The CDR3 DNA reads TGCGCCAGCAGACGCACAGCAGGCGGGGATTCCGAGCAGTACTTC. It yields the protein CASRRTAGGDSEQYF.